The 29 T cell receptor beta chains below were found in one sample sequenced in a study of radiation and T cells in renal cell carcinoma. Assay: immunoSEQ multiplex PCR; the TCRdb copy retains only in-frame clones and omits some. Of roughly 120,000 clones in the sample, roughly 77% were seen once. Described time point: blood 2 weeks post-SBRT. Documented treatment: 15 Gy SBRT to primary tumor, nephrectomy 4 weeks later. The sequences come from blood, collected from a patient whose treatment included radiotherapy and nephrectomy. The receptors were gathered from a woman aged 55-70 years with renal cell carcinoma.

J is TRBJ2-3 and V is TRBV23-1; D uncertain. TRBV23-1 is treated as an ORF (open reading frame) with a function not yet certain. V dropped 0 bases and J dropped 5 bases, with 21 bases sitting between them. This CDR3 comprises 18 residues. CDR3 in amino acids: CASSQSDNPPYNRDTQYF. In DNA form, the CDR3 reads TGCGCCAGCAGTCAATCTGACAACCCCCCTTATAACCGAGATACGCAGTATTTT.

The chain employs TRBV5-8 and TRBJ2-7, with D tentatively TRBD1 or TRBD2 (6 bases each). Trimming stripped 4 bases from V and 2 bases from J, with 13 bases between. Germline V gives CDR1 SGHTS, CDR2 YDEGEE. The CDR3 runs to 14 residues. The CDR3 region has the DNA TGTGCCAGCAGCCCCCGGGGGCAGGCCTACGAGCAGTACTTC. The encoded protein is CASSPRGQAYEQYF. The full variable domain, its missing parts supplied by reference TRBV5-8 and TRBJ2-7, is EAGVTQSPTHLIKTRGQQATLRCSPISGHTSVYWYQQALGLGLQFLLWYDEGEERNRGNFPPRFSGRQFPNYSSELNVNALELEDSALYLCASSPRGQAYEQYFGPGTRLTVT.

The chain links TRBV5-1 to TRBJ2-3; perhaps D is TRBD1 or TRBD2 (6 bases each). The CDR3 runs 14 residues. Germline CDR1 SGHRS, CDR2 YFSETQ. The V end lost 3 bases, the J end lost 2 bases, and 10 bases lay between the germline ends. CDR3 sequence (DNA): TGCGCCAGCAGCTCCGGGGGCCACACAGATACGCAGTATTTT. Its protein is CASSSGGHTDTQYF.

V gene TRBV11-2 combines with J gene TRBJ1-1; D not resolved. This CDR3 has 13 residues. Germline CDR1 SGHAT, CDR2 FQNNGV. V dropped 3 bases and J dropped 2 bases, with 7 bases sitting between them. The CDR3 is CASSFNSNTEAFF. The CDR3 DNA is TGTGCCAGCAGCTTCAACAGTAACACTGAAGCTTTCTTT.

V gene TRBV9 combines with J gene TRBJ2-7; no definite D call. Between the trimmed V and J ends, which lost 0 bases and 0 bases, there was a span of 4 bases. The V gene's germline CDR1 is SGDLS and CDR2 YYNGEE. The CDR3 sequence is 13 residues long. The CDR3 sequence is CASSVDDSYEQYF. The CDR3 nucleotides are TGTGCCAGCAGCGTAGACGACTCCTACGAGCAGTACTTC.

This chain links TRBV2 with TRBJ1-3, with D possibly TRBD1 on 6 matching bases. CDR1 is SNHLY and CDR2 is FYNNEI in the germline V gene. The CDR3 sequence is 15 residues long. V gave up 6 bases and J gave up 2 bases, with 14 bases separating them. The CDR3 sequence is CASRGNRDPGNTIYF. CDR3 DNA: TGTGCCAGCAGGGGCAACAGGGACCCTGGAAACACCATATATTTT. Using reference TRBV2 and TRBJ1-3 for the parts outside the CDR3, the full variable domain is EPEVTQTPSHQVTQMGQEVILRCVPISNHLYFYWYRQILGQKVEFLVSFYNNEISEKSEIFDDQFSVERPDGSNFTLKIRSTKLEDSAMYFCASRGNRDPGNTIYFGEGSWLTVV.

CDR3 coding DNA: TGTGCCAGCAGTGAAGCGCTCGTGACAGTGTACGAGCAGTACTTC. Protein sequence: CASSEALVTVYEQYF. V and J are TRBV6-1 and TRBJ2-7; tentative D call: TRBD1 (5 bases). CDR3 length equals 15 residues. Per germline, CDR1 MNHNS and CDR2 SASEGT. Deletions cut 0 bases from V and 4 bases from J, with 13 bases between.

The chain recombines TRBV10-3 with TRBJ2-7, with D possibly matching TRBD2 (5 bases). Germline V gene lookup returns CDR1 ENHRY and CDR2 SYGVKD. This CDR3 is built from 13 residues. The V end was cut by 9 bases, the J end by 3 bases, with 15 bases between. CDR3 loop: CAISTSRGYEQYF. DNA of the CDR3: TGTGCCATTTCTACTAGTCGAGGCTACGAGCAGTACTTC.

For the CDR3, the DNA is TGTGCCAGCAGCATAGGACAGGGAAATTCACCCCTCCACTTT. Its protein product is CASSIGQGNSPLHF. This chain joins TRBV28 and TRBJ1-6; 8 nucleotides align to TRBD1. J gave up 7 bases and V 6 bases, and 5 bases lay outside the gene matches. The CDR3 sequence is 14 residues long. Germline CDR1 is MDHEN and CDR2 is SYDVKM.

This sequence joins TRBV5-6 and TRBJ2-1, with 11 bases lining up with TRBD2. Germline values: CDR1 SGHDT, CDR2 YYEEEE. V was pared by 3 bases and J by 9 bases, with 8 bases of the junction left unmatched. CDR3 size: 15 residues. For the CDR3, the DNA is TGTGCCAGCAGCTCCTATGGGACTAGCGGTAGTGAGCAGTTCTTC. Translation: CASSSYGTSGSEQFF.

The CDR3 region has the DNA TGTGCCAGCTCGAGAGGGCTAGCGGGAGGAGGTACGCAGTATTTT. Translated: CASSRGLAGGGTQYF. The chain couples TRBV11-3 to TRBJ2-3, with TRBD2 identical over 11 bases. Germline-derived CDR1 and CDR2 are SGHNT and YENEEA. CDR3 size: 15 residues. After removal of 8 bases from V and 8 bases from J, the junction contained 12 bases not matched to a gene.

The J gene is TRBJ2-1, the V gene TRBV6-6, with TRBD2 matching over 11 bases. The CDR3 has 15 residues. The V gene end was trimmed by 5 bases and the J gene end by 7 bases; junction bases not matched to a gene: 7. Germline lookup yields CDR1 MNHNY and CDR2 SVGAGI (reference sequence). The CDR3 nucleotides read TGTGCCAGCAGTCCCACTAGCGGGAGTGGAAATGAGCAGTTCTTC. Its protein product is CASSPTSGSGNEQFF.

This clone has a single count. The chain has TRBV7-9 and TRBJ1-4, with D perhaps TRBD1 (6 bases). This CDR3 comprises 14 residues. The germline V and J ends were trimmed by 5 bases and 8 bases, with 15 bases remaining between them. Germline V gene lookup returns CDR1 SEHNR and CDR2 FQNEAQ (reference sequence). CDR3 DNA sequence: TGTGCCAGCAGCCCTTACAGGGCTAGGGAAAAACTGTTTTTT. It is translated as CASSPYRAREKLFF. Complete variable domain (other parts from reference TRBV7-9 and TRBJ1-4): DTGVSQNPRHKITKRGQNVTFRCDPISEHNRLYWYRQTLGQGPEFLTYFQNEAQLEKSRLLSDRFSAERPKGSFSTLEIQRTEQGDSAMYLCASSPYRAREKLFFGSGTQLSVL.

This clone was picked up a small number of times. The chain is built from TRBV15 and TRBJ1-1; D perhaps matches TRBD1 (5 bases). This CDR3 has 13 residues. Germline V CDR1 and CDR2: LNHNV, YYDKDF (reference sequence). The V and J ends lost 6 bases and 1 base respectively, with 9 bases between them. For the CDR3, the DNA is TGTGCCACCAGTCGGGACGCGAACACTGAAGCTTTCTTT. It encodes CATSRDANTEAFF.

The CDR3 DNA is TGTGCCAGCAGTTTAGACAGGGTAGAGACCCAGTACTTC. Encoded protein: CASSLDRVETQYF. V gene TRBV27 combines with J gene TRBJ2-5, with 7 bases matching TRBD1. This CDR3 has 13 residues. Trimming cost V 2 bases and J 4 bases; bases outside gene matches: 1. The germline V gene has CDR1 MNHEY and CDR2 SMNVEV (reference sequence).

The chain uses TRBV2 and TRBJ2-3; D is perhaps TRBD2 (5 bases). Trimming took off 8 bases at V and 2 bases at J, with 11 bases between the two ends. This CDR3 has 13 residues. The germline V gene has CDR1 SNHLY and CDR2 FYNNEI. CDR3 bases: TGTGCCAGCGCGCCGGGGATCACAGATACGCAGTATTTT. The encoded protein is CASAPGITDTQYF.

This chain's CDR3 is CAISSGTGGQPQHF. The CDR3 DNA follows: TGTGCCATCAGTTCCGGGACAGGGGGACAGCCCCAGCATTTT. The chain employs TRBV10-3 and TRBJ1-5; 11 nucleotides match TRBD1. Germline lookup yields CDR1 ENHRY and CDR2 SYGVKD. The V gene end was trimmed by 5 bases and the J gene end by 7 bases; junction bases not matched to a gene: 4. The CDR3 totals 14 residues.

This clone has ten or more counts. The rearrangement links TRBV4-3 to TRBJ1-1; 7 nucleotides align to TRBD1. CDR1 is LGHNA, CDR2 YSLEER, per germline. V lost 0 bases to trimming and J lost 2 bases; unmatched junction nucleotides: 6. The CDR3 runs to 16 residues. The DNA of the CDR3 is TGCGCCAGCAGCCAAGATATCGGGACAGATAACACTGAAGCTTTCTTT. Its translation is CASSQDIGTDNTEAFF.

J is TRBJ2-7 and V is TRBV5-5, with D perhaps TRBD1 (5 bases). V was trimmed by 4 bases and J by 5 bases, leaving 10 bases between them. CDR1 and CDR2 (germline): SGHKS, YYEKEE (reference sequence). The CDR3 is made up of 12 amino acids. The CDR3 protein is CASSLTVDEQYF. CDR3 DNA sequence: TGTGCCAGCAGCCTGACAGTTGACGAGCAGTACTTC.

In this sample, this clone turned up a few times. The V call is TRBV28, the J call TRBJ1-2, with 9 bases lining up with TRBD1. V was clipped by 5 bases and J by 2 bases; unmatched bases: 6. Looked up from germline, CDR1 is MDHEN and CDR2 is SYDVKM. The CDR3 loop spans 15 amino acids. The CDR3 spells CASSPGQGWNYGYTF. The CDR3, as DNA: TGTGCCAGCAGTCCGGGACAGGGATGGAACTATGGCTACACCTTC.

CDR3 nucleotides: TGTGCCAGCAGCTTAGCACCTAGCCAAGGCGAGCAGTACTTC. It yields the protein CASSLAPSQGEQYF. V is TRBV11-2 and J is TRBJ2-7, with a weak D call TRBD2 (5 bases). CDR1 and CDR2 (germline): SGHAT, FQNNGV. The CDR3 length is 14 residues. Between the trimmed V and J ends, which lost 1 base and 6 bases, there was a span of 13 bases.

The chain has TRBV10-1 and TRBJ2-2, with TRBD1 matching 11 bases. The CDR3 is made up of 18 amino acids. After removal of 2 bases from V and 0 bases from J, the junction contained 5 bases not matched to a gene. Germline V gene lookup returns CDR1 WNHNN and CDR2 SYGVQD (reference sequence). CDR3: CASSETGQGAANTGELFF. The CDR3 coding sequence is TGCGCCAGCAGTGAGACCGGACAGGGGGCAGCGAACACCGGGGAGCTGTTTTTT.

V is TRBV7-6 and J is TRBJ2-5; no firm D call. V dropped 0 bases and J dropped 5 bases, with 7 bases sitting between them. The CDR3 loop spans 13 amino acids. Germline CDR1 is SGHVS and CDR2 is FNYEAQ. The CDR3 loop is CASSLAHAETQYF. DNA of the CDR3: TGTGCCAGCAGCTTAGCGCATGCGGAGACCCAGTACTTC.

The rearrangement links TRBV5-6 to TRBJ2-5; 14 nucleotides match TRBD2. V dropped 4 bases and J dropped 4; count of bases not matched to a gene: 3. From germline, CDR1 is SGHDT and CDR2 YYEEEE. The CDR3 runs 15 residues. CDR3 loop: CASSTGLAGAETQYF. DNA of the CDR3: TGTGCCAGCAGCACGGGACTAGCGGGGGCAGAGACCCAGTACTTC. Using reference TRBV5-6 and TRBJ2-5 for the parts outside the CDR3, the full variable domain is DAGVTQSPTHLIKTRGQQVTLRCSPKSGHDTVSWYQQALGQGPQFIFQYYEEEERQRGNFPDRFSGHQFPNYSSELNVNALLLGDSALYLCASSTGLAGAETQYFGPGTRLLVL.

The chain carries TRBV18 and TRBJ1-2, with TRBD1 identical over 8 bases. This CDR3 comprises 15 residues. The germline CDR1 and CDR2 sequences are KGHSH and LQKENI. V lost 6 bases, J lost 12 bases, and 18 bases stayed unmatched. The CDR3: CASSTGAGEGDRHTF. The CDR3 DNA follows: TGTGCCAGCTCGACAGGGGCAGGGGAGGGTGATCGGCACACCTTC.

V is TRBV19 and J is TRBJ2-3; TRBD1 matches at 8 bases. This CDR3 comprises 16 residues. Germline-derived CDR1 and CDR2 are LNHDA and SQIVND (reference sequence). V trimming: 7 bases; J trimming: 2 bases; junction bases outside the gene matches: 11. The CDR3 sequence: CASTRTGLYPTDTQYF. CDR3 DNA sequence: TGTGCCAGTACTAGGACAGGGCTGTACCCCACAGATACGCAGTATTTT.

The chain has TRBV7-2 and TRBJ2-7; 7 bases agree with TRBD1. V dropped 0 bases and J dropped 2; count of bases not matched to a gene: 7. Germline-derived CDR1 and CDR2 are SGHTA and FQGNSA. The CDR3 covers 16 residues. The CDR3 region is CASSLAPAGGAYEQYF. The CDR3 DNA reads TGTGCCAGCAGCTTAGCGCCGGCAGGGGGAGCCTACGAGCAGTACTTC.

As DNA, the CDR3 is TGCAGCGTTCAGGAGTCTGGGGCCAACGTCCTGACTTTC. It is translated as CSVQESGANVLTF. The V and J genes are TRBV29-1 and TRBJ2-6, with D uncertain. Trimming took 5 bases from V and 1 from J, leaving 6 bases between them. Looked up from germline, CDR1 is SQVTM and CDR2 is ANQGSEA. The CDR3 length is 13 residues.

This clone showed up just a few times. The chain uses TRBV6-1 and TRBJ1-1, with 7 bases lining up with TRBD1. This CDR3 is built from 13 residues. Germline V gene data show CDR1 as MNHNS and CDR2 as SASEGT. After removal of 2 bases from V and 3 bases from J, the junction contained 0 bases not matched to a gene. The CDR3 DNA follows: TGTGCCAGCAGTGAAACAGGGGACACTGAAGCTTTCTTT. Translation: CASSETGDTEAFF.